These 26 T cell receptor beta chains were sequenced from one sample in a study of blood T cells in healthy people across ages. Using a J-beta primer mix together with a sample-barcoded 5' primer, a second PCR was run for 7 to 11 cycles. TCRdb independently ran MiXCR on the 5' RACE reads; one entry per CDR3 protein. In the table there are approximately 800,000 distinct CDR3 sequences, 25% to 30% of which are singletons. These sequences were also reported in another study, on T cells of mothers and their children.

Sequenced: blood. The receptors derive from a boy between 10 and 17 years old in good health.

This chain links TRBV19 with TRBJ2-4; 12 nucleotides line up with TRBD1. This CDR3 contains 15 residues. Germline lookup yields CDR1 LNHDA and CDR2 SQIVND (reference sequence). Losses at the gene ends were 7 bases for V and 5 bases for J; bases not matched to a gene: 6. The CDR3 is CASKPGQGAENIQYF. The CDR3 DNA reads TGTGCCAGTAAACCGGGACAGGGGGCAGAAAACATTCAGTACTTC.

The J gene is TRBJ2-7, the V gene TRBV4-2; D unresolved. The CDR3 is 12 amino acids. V shed 0 bases and J shed 5 bases, with 5 bases lying between them. In germline, CDR1 is LGHNA, CDR2 YNFKEQ. CDR3 residues: CASSQDGNEQYF. The CDR3 DNA is TGTGCCAGCAGCCAAGATGGCAACGAGCAGTACTTC.

This chain uses TRBV20-1 with TRBJ1-3; no definite D call. Germline loops: CDR1 DFQATT, CDR2 SNEGSKA (reference sequence). V lost 0 bases and J lost 4, with 10 bases in between. This CDR3 is built from 14 residues. CDR3 in DNA: TGCAGTGCTAGAGATCGGGTGGTCGGAAACACCATATATTTT. Its translation: CSARDRVVGNTIYF.

There are a few counts of this clonotype. The CDR3 loop reads CASSRAGGGEETQYF. CDR3 in DNA: TGTGCCAGCAGCCGAGCGGGGGGGGGAGAGGAGACCCAGTACTTC. V usage is TRBV4-2 and J usage is TRBJ2-5; 10 bases line up with TRBD2. Per the germline V gene, CDR1 is LGHNA and CDR2 is YNFKEQ. The junction had 7 bases not matched to a gene; V was cut back by 4 bases and J by 5 bases. This CDR3 spans 15 amino acids.

The CDR3 protein is CSAKRDRVFSDTQYF. The CDR3 DNA reads as TGCAGCGCCAAGCGGGACAGAGTCTTTTCAGATACGCAGTATTTT. The chain recombines TRBV29-1 with TRBJ2-3; D possibly matches TRBD1 or TRBD2 (7 bases each). CDR1 is SQVTM, CDR2 ANQGSEA, per germline. The CDR3 length is 15 residues. The ends were cut back, 7 bases at V and 4 bases at J, with 21 bases in the middle.

This clonotype showed up just a few times. The V gene is TRBV5-1, the J gene TRBJ1-6; unclear D gene. V was shortened by 5 bases and J by 8 bases, with 14 bases between the two germline ends. CDR3 length equals 14 residues. Per the germline V gene, CDR1 is SGHRS and CDR2 is YFSETQ. CDR3: CASSRGSEDSPLHF. DNA of the CDR3: TGCGCCAGCAGTCGGGGTAGCGAGGATTCACCCCTCCACTTT.

The chain carries TRBV9 and TRBJ1-1; the match to TRBD1 covers 7 bases. This CDR3 has 12 residues. The ends lost 3 bases at V and 10 bases at J; junction bases unmatched: 6. Germline V gives CDR1 SGDLS, CDR2 YYNGEE. CDR3 sequence (DNA): TGTGCCAGCAGCGCTACAGGGGCGGGAGCTTTCTTT. This sequence encodes CASSATGAGAFF.

This clonotype was seen only a few times. V gene TRBV20-1 combines with J gene TRBJ2-7; 8 bases agree with TRBD1. The V gene's germline CDR1 is DFQATT and CDR2 SNEGSKA (reference sequence). The CDR3 is made up of 16 amino acids. V dropped 5 bases and J dropped 4; count of bases not matched to a gene: 16. The CDR3 spells CSAAPGTGTGAYEQYF. The CDR3 DNA sequence: TGCAGTGCTGCCCCAGGGACCGGGACAGGAGCTTACGAGCAGTACTTC.

This clonotype turned up a few times. The CDR3 loop reads CASSVLPTETQYF. For the CDR3, the DNA is TGTGCCAGCAGCGTACTCCCAACAGAGACCCAGTACTTC. The V call is TRBV9, the J call TRBJ2-5, with unresolved D. The CDR3 consists of 13 residues. Germline V gene data show CDR1 as SGDLS and CDR2 as YYNGEE. V lost 1 base to trimming and J lost 4 bases, with 8 bases between them.

This rearrangement joins TRBV5-5 to TRBJ1-3; a weak D match, TRBD1 (5 bases). Looked up from germline, CDR1 is SGHKS and CDR2 is YYEKEE (reference sequence). This CDR3 contains 16 residues. Deletions cut 3 bases from V and 4 bases from J, with 17 bases between. The CDR3 DNA reads as TGTGCCAGCAGCTCCAGTCGGGGGGTTAAAGGAAACACCATATATTTT. Translation gives CASSSSRGVKGNTIYF.

The chain links TRBV5-1 to TRBJ1-1; TRBD1 matches at 10 bases. The germline V gene has CDR1 SGHRS and CDR2 YFSETQ. The V segment lost 1 base and the J segment 4 bases; nucleotides outside the gene matches: 4. This CDR3 region has 15 residues. Here the CDR3 DNA reads TGCGCCAGCAGCTTGTCCGGGACAGGGGTCACTGAAGCTTTCTTT. This sequence encodes CASSLSGTGVTEAFF.

The chain joins TRBV29-1 to TRBJ2-2; a possible D gene is TRBD2 (6 bases). The length of the CDR3 is 11 residues. In germline, CDR1 is SQVTM, CDR2 ANQGSEA. V lost 5 bases, J lost 14 bases, and 15 bases lay in between. The CDR3 DNA reads TGCAGCGTTCCTCTACGCGGGACCCTGTTTTTT. Its protein product is CSVPLRGTLFF.

This chain links TRBV15 with TRBJ2-7; TRBD1 matches 8 bases. The CDR3 runs to 15 residues. After removal of 1 base from V and 2 bases from J, the junction contained 4 bases not matched to a gene. Germline CDR1 reads LNHNV; CDR2 reads YYDKDF (reference sequence). The CDR3: CATSRGDRNTYEQYF. CDR3 in DNA: TGTGCCACCAGCAGAGGGGACAGGAACACCTACGAGCAGTACTTC.

V and J are TRBV6-1 and TRBJ2-4; weak D call: TRBD2 (5 bases). Germline V CDR1 and CDR2: MNHNS, SASEGT. The CDR3 covers 13 residues. V was trimmed by 2 bases and J by 9 bases, leaving 11 bases between them. CDR3 in DNA: TGTGCCAGCAGTGAAAGGCGGGCAGGCATTCAGTACTTC. Its translation: CASSERRAGIQYF.

This clonotype has only a few counts. V gene TRBV6-5 combines with J gene TRBJ1-1; D is perhaps TRBD1 (5 bases). V was pared by 6 bases and J by 0 bases, with 17 bases between. This CDR3 is built from 16 residues. Germline-derived CDR1 and CDR2 are MNHEY and SVGAGI. CDR3 amino acids: CASRPKGHLMNTEAFF. CDR3 nucleotides: TGTGCCAGCAGACCGAAGGGGCATCTCATGAACACTGAAGCTTTCTTT.

This clonotype was observed at least ten times. The J gene is TRBJ1-1, the V gene TRBV11-2; D unclear. CDR3 length: 17 residues. CDR1 and CDR2 (germline): SGHAT, FQNNGV. The germline V and J ends were trimmed by 1 base and 0 bases, with 15 bases remaining between them. CDR3 nucleotide sequence: TGTGCCAGCAGCTTAGGGGAATGGGAGGGCCTGAACACTGAAGCTTTCTTT. Encoded protein: CASSLGEWEGLNTEAFF.

This rearrangement joins TRBV18 to TRBJ1-3; no firm D call. The CDR3 is made up of 14 amino acids. CDR1 is KGHSH, CDR2 LQKENI, per germline. With 3 bases removed from V and 6 bases from J, the gap between germline ends came to 12 bases. CDR3 DNA sequence: TGTGCCAGCTCACCGCGCTCTGGATTAAACACCATATATTTT. This gives the protein CASSPRSGLNTIYF.

The V and J genes are TRBV12-3 or TRBV12-4 and TRBJ1-5; 7 bases are shared with TRBD1. After removal of 5 bases from V and 5 bases from J, the junction contained 0 bases not matched to a gene. The length of the CDR3 is 12 residues. This CDR3 reads CASSGTDQPQHF. CDR3 in DNA: TGTGCCAGCAGTGGGACAGATCAGCCCCAGCATTTT.

This clonotype has more than one count but fewer than ten. J is TRBJ1-1 and V is TRBV4-2; D is ambiguous. The V end was cut by 3 bases, the J end by 1 base, with 9 bases between. Germline assignment: CDR1 LGHNA and CDR2 YNFKEQ. The CDR3 covers 14 residues. The CDR3 DNA is TGTGCCAGCAGCCACTCAGGAACGAACACTGAAGCTTTCTTT. Translating gives CASSHSGTNTEAFF.

The CDR3 region has the DNA TGTGCCACTGGGGCCCATGTCGATGAGCAGTTCTTC. Amino acid sequence: CATGAHVDEQFF. The genes are TRBV10-3 and TRBJ2-7, with a weak D call TRBD1 (5 bases). The J call may be mistaken, given a closer DNA end match to TRBJ2-1. CDR1 and CDR2 from the germline V gene are ENHRY and SYGVKD. The length of the CDR3 is 12 residues.

This clonotype was seen a few times. The CDR3 coding sequence is TGTGCCATCCGGGGGGCGAGCACTGAAGCTTTCTTT. Translation gives CAIRGASTEAFF. J is TRBJ1-1 and V is TRBV10-3; possible D gene TRBD1, 6 bases. This CDR3 comprises 12 residues. The V gene's germline CDR1 is ENHRY and CDR2 SYGVKD. V shed 8 bases and J shed 4 bases, with 11 bases lying between them.

This chain uses TRBV28 with TRBJ2-6; tentatively, D is TRBD1 or TRBD2 (5 bases each). The V end was cut by 6 bases, the J end by 2 bases, with 14 bases between. The CDR3 spans 16 residues. From germline, CDR1 is MDHEN and CDR2 SYDVKM. Here the CDR3 reads CASRAGSFTGANVLTF. The DNA of the CDR3 is TGTGCCAGCAGGGCAGGGAGTTTCACTGGGGCCAACGTCCTGACTTTC.

In its sample, this clonotype was seen a few times. V gene TRBV7-2 combines with J gene TRBJ1-4; TRBD1 aligns across 8 bases. The trim removed 7 bases at V and 8 bases at J, leaving 9 bases unmatched. The CDR3 has 14 amino acids. The germline CDR1 and CDR2 sequences are SGHTA and FQGNSA. This CDR3 is CASTFGQGNEKLFF. CDR3 nucleotide sequence: TGTGCCAGCACCTTTGGACAGGGTAACGAAAAACTGTTTTTT.

This clonotype was recorded a few times. The chain is built from TRBV4-1 and TRBJ1-2; the match to TRBD1 covers 8 bases. V lost 3 bases, J lost 4 bases, and 10 bases stayed unmatched. This CDR3 has 16 amino acids. Germline loops: CDR1 MGHRA, CDR2 YSYEKL. The CDR3 DNA sequence: TGCGCCAGCAGCCAGGGACCCAGGGGGCGCGGCTATGGCTACACCTTC. It yields the protein CASSQGPRGRGYGYTF.

The chain employs TRBV20-1 and TRBJ2-1, with D unclear. Looked up from germline, CDR1 is DFQATT and CDR2 is SNEGSKA (reference sequence). The CDR3 totals 11 residues. V lost 0 bases, J lost 8 bases, and 5 bases lay in between. Written as DNA, the CDR3 is TGCAGTGCTAGAGAACATCATGAGCAGTTCTTC. Its translation is CSAREHHEQFF.

This clonotype was counted a few times. The rearrangement uses TRBV6-6 and TRBJ2-5, with D perhaps given as TRBD1 or TRBD2 (5 bases each). The J call may be mistaken, given a closer DNA end match to TRBJ2-1. The CDR3 totals 14 residues. The V gene's germline CDR1 is MNHNY and CDR2 SVGAGI (reference sequence). The CDR3 spells CASSPRGRTNEQFF. The CDR3, as DNA: TGTGCCAGCAGTCCGAGGGGCCGCACTAATGAGCAGTTCTTC.